A selection of T cell receptor beta chains follows, all from one sample in a study of T cell responses to AZD1222 COVID-19 vaccine. Profiling relied on immunoSEQ multiplex PCR, and the TCRdb table lists in-frame clones only, not all of them. Among roughly 140,000 clones listed, about nine tenths were seen once. The sample consisted of peripheral blood, taken on day 0 of MenACWY control vaccination. Receptors were obtained from an adult in good health. Each CDR3 is given with its conserved first and last residue. A D gene is named only where the DNA matches it firmly. Expanded clones get a size class; other rows say once, few or many, or leave the size out.

length: 14
size: once
V: TRBV7-2
D: .
J: TRBJ2-5
DNA: TGTGCCAGCAGCTTATACAAACCTCAAGAGACCCAGTACTTC
CDR3: CASSLYKPQETQYF

length: 13
size: .
V: TRBV15
D: .
J: TRBJ1-1
DNA: TGTGCCACCAGCAACGAAATCTGGGCTGAAGCTTTCTTT
CDR3: CATSNEIWAEAFF

length: 15
size: few
V: TRBV6-2/TRBV6-3
D: .
J: TRBJ2-3
DNA: TGTGCCAGCAGTTACGATGCAGGGGCTCGAGATACGCAGTATTTT
CDR3: CASSYDAGARDTQYF

length: 13
size: .
V: TRBV5-6
D: .
J: TRBJ1-6
DNA: TGTGCCAGCAGCCAGCGGGGGTATCCACCCCTCCACTTT
CDR3: CASSQRGYPPLHF

length: 14
size: .
V: TRBV28
D: TRBD1
J: TRBJ2-5
DNA: TGTGCCAGCAGTGTCCGGGACAGAAAAGAGACCCAGTACTTC
CDR3: CASSVRDRKETQYF

length: 14
size: once
V: TRBV6-5
D: .
J: TRBJ2-1
DNA: TGTGCCAGTACCTCCGGGACCCTTTCTTTTGAGCAGTTCTTC
CDR3: CASTSGTLSFEQFF

length: 12
size: .
V: TRBV28
D: .
J: TRBJ2-1
DNA: TGTGCCAGCAGGTTAGGGTACAATGAGCAGTTCTTC
CDR3: CASRLGYNEQFF

length: 14
size: .
V: TRBV18
D: .
J: TRBJ2-2
DNA: TGTGCCAGCTCACCCCCCGAAGGAGGCGGGGAGCTGTTTTTT
CDR3: CASSPPEGGGELFF

length: 13
size: .
V: TRBV29-1
D: .
J: TRBJ1-2
DNA: TGCAGCGTTGTAAGGGGGGCGTACTATGGCTACACCTTC
CDR3: CSVVRGAYYGYTF

length: 16
size: .
V: TRBV4-2
D: .
J: TRBJ2-7
DNA: TGTGCCAGCAGCCATGACTATTCGACAGGTACCTACGAGCAGTACTTC
CDR3: CASSHDYSTGTYEQYF

length: 15
size: .
V: TRBV11-3
D: TRBD1
J: TRBJ2-7
DNA: TGTGCCAGCAGCTTAGCCGGGACAGGGATCGACGAGCAGTACTTC
CDR3: CASSLAGTGIDEQYF

length: 14
size: .
V: TRBV18
D: TRBD1
J: TRBJ1-5
DNA: TGTGCCAGCTCGCTCTCAGGGGGTAATCAGCCCCAGCATTTT
CDR3: CASSLSGGNQPQHF

length: 12
size: .
V: TRBV15
D: .
J: TRBJ1-5
DNA: TGTGCCACCAGCAGGCCCCGTCAGCCCCAGCATTTT
CDR3: CATSRPRQPQHF

length: 14
size: .
V: TRBV6-1
D: .
J: TRBJ1-6
DNA: TGTGCCAGCAGTGAAGCAGTAGAGAATTCACCCCTCCACTTT
CDR3: CASSEAVENSPLHF

length: 13
size: .
V: TRBV6-5
D: .
J: TRBJ2-2
DNA: TGTGCCAGCAGTTACTCCGTGGCCGGGGAGCTGTTTTTT
CDR3: CASSYSVAGELFF

length: 16
size: .
V: TRBV28
D: .
J: TRBJ1-5
DNA: TGTGCCAGCAGTCCTGGCCTTCTCGGGAGCAATCAGCCCCAGCATTTT
CDR3: CASSPGLLGSNQPQHF

length: 11
size: .
V: TRBV6-6
D: .
J: TRBJ1-1
DNA: TGTGCCAGCAATTATCCCGGGGGAGCTTTCTTT
CDR3: CASNYPGGAFF

length: 15
size: .
V: TRBV11-2
D: TRBD1
J: TRBJ1-5
DNA: TGTGCCAGCAGCGTCGATGACAGGGGCGGGCAGCCCCAGCATTTT
CDR3: CASSVDDRGGQPQHF

length: 12
size: once
V: TRBV2
D: TRBD1
J: TRBJ1-2
DNA: TGTGCCATACAACAGGGGGCAGATGGCTACACCTTC
CDR3: CAIQQGADGYTF

length: 14
size: .
V: TRBV6-5
D: TRBD1
J: TRBJ1-6
DNA: TGTGCCAGCAGTTCCGGACAGGCCAATTCACCCCTCCACTTT
CDR3: CASSSGQANSPLHF

length: 13
size: .
V: TRBV7-3
D: .
J: TRBJ2-2
DNA: TGTGCCAGCAGCTTCGCGGGGTTCGGCGAGCTGTTTTTT
CDR3: CASSFAGFGELFF

length: 15
size: .
V: TRBV2
D: .
J: TRBJ2-7
DNA: TGTGCCAGCAGTGAAGGTGGGGCGTTATCCTACGAGCAGTACTTC
CDR3: CASSEGGALSYEQYF

length: 15
size: few
V: TRBV11-3
D: TRBD1
J: TRBJ1-2
DNA: TGTGCCAGCAGCTTAGATGCCGACAGGGGACATGGCTACACCTTC
CDR3: CASSLDADRGHGYTF

length: 15
size: once
V: TRBV6-6
D: .
J: TRBJ1-4
DNA: TGTGCCAGCAGTACCTCGACAGGAGGAAATGAAAAACTGTTTTTT
CDR3: CASSTSTGGNEKLFF

length: 15
size: .
V: TRBV7-2
D: TRBD2
J: TRBJ2-2
DNA: TGTGCCAGCACCCGACTAGCGGGAGACGCCGGGGAGCTGTTTTTT
CDR3: CASTRLAGDAGELFF

length: 14
size: .
V: TRBV30
D: .
J: TRBJ1-2
DNA: TGTGCCTGGGCGAGGACACCCTTTAACTATGGCTACACCTTC
CDR3: CAWARTPFNYGYTF

length: 15
size: .
V: TRBV7-8
D: .
J: TRBJ2-7
DNA: TGTGCCAGCAGCACAACGAGAACTAGTTTATACGAGCAGTACTTC
CDR3: CASSTTRTSLYEQYF

length: 17
size: .
V: TRBV28
D: .
J: TRBJ1-2
DNA: TGTGCCAGCAGTTTATCGGCCGGGGGCCCAGCTAACTATGGCTACACCTTC
CDR3: CASSLSAGGPANYGYTF

length: 13
size: .
V: TRBV7-2
D: .
J: TRBJ2-1
DNA: TGTGCCAGCAGCTTAGCCGGCGGGGATCCTCAGTTCTTC
CDR3: CASSLAGGDPQFF

length: 17
size: .
V: TRBV4-1
D: .
J: TRBJ2-3
DNA: TGCGCCAGCAGCCAAGAGGGGTGGAGACTGACAACAGATACGCAGTATTTT
CDR3: CASSQEGWRLTTDTQYF

length: 15
size: .
V: TRBV7-2
D: .
J: TRBJ1-6
DNA: TGTGCCAGCAGCTTATTGGGAAATATCAATTCACCCCTCCACTTT
CDR3: CASSLLGNINSPLHF

length: 16
size: .
V: TRBV9
D: .
J: TRBJ1-1
DNA: TGTGCCAGCAGCGCTGGGACTCAAGGTATGAACACTGAAGCTTTCTTT
CDR3: CASSAGTQGMNTEAFF

length: 14
size: once
V: TRBV25-1
D: .
J: TRBJ1-3
DNA: TGTGCCAGCAGTGGACAGCTTTCTGGAAACACCATATATTTT
CDR3: CASSGQLSGNTIYF

length: 16
size: .
V: TRBV15
D: TRBD1
J: TRBJ1-2
DNA: TGTGCCACCAGCAGAGATCTGTCGAGACAGGGGAATGGCTACACCTTC
CDR3: CATSRDLSRQGNGYTF

length: 14
size: .
V: TRBV29-1
D: .
J: TRBJ1-2
DNA: TGCAGCGTTGAAGAGCCCAACAGGGCCTATGGCTACACCTTC
CDR3: CSVEEPNRAYGYTF

length: 14
size: .
V: TRBV5-8
D: TRBD1
J: TRBJ2-5
DNA: TGTGCCAGCAGCTTGGGACAGGGGCGGGAGACCCAGTACTTC
CDR3: CASSLGQGRETQYF

length: 14
size: .
V: TRBV7-2
D: .
J: TRBJ2-4
DNA: TGTGCCAGCAGCTTAGGGGTGGGAGGAAACATTCAGTACTTC
CDR3: CASSLGVGGNIQYF

length: 15
size: .
V: TRBV6-5
D: .
J: TRBJ2-1
DNA: TGTGCCAGCAGTAAAAGCGGGTCTTCCTACAATGAGCAGTTCTTC
CDR3: CASSKSGSSYNEQFF

length: 14
size: few
V: TRBV6-5
D: .
J: TRBJ1-1
DNA: TGTGCCAGCAGTTACCCAGGGGCTAACACTGAAGCTTTCTTT
CDR3: CASSYPGANTEAFF

length: 14
size: .
V: TRBV4-2
D: .
J: TRBJ2-3
DNA: TGTGCCAGCAGCCTGCGACAGAGCACAGATACGCAGTATTTT
CDR3: CASSLRQSTDTQYF

length: 13
size: .
V: TRBV3-1/TRBV3-2
D: .
J: TRBJ1-5
DNA: TGTGCCAGCAGCCAAGACTTATCCCAGCCCCAGCATTTT
CDR3: CASSQDLSQPQHF

length: 15
size: .
V: TRBV6-2/TRBV6-3
D: TRBD1
J: TRBJ2-5
DNA: TGTGCCAGCAGTTACCCTGACAGGGCCCAAGAGACCCAGTACTTC
CDR3: CASSYPDRAQETQYF

length: 14
size: .
V: TRBV2
D: TRBD1
J: TRBJ1-1
DNA: TGTGCCAGTAGAATAGGGACAGGTACGACTGAAGCTTTCTTT
CDR3: CASRIGTGTTEAFF

length: 14
size: .
V: TRBV7-8
D: .
J: TRBJ1-2
DNA: TGTGCCAGCAGCATCGACAGTACCAACTATGGCTACACCTTC
CDR3: CASSIDSTNYGYTF

length: 17
size: .
V: TRBV5-6
D: .
J: TRBJ1-2
DNA: TGTGCCAGCAGCCGGAGGGGATACGGCCCTCGCAACTATGGCTACACCTTC
CDR3: CASSRRGYGPRNYGYTF

length: 14
size: few
V: TRBV5-4
D: .
J: TRBJ1-1
DNA: TGTGCCAGCAGCTTGAGAGCCGGGAACACTGAAGCTTTCTTT
CDR3: CASSLRAGNTEAFF

length: 11
size: .
V: TRBV5-1
D: .
J: TRBJ1-2
DNA: TGCGCCAGCGGGGAGGGTTTTGGCTACACCTTC
CDR3: CASGEGFGYTF

length: 15
size: few
V: TRBV7-2
D: .
J: TRBJ1-6
DNA: TGTGCCAGCAGCTTAAAGGGGGCCTATAATTCACCCCTCCACTTT
CDR3: CASSLKGAYNSPLHF

length: 15
size: .
V: TRBV7-9
D: TRBD2
J: TRBJ2-7
DNA: TGTGCCAGCAGCTTAGGAGGACTAGCTGGGTACGAGCAGTACTTC
CDR3: CASSLGGLAGYEQYF